This paragraph covers one TCR beta chain sequence. In the study's own analysis: The authors estimated nucleated cell counts from reference gene primer amplification. Sequencing used immunoSEQ multiplex PCR; TCRdb keeps in-frame clones, though not all of them. Clonal size and the V and J genes are those of that table, whereas D and trimming came from the DNA. This sample has about 96,000 clones, with less than 85% found just once. The CDR3 contains 15 residues. Germline V gene sequence: CDR1 SGHTA, CDR2 FQGNSA. V was shortened by 5 bases and J by 0 bases, with 10 bases between the two germline ends. These data originate in a study of blood T cell repertoires in COVID-19. In the study overall: Donors in the United States, Italy and Spain gave samples during acute or convalescent COVID-19. In each case, the material was cDNA or gDNA derived from T cells, B-cell-depleted T cells, or PBMCs.

The sample comprised peripheral blood. The TCR originated in a woman aged 60-75 years with acute or convalescent COVID-19. The V and J genes are TRBV7-2 and TRBJ1-4; possible D gene TRBD1, 6 bases. CDR3 sequence: CASSQRTATNEKLFF. The DNA of the CDR3 is TGTGCCAGCAGCCAAAGGACAGCAACTAATGAAAAACTGTTTTTT.